A single sample is the source of the 7 T cell receptor beta chains below, sequenced in a study of read filtering for tumor transcriptome and immune sequencing. From 350 to 500 ng of RNA, a library with molecular barcoded alpha/delta and beta/gamma adaptors was made. TCRdb ran MiXCR on the reads and lists one entry per CDR3 protein. Here the sample spans tens of thousands of distinct CDR3 sequences, 20% to 25% being singletons. Sequencing was done on a sample of a population of CD138-negative cells sorted from bone marrow. The receptor source for this set is a donor at least 40 years old with multiple myeloma.

The table lists this clonotype with many counts. The chain combines TRBV11-2 with TRBJ2-1; 7 bases line up with TRBD2. The J segment lost 4 bases and the V segment lost 5 bases, leaving 8 bases of the junction unmatched. The germline V gene has CDR1 SGHAT and CDR2 FQNNGV. The CDR3 loop spans 15 amino acids. As DNA, the CDR3 is TGTGCCAGCAGCCCCCTGGGGGACTATTACAATGAGCAGTTCTTC. The encoded protein is CASSPLGDYYNEQFF.

This clonotype was seen ten or more times. The CDR3 coding sequence is TGTGCCAGCAGTTACTCGACAAACACTGAAGCTTTCTTT. It translates to CASSYSTNTEAFF. This chain joins TRBV6-2 or TRBV6-3 and TRBJ1-1, with D hard to call. The CDR3 covers 13 residues. CDR1 is MNHEY, CDR2 SVGEGT, per germline. V was clipped by 0 bases and J by 2 bases, with 4 bases between them.

This clonotype was detected ten times or more. The V call is TRBV6-6, the J call TRBJ2-7; D not resolved. The CDR3 extends over 13 amino acids. Per germline, CDR1 MNHNY and CDR2 SVGAGI (reference sequence). V shed 4 bases and J shed 1 base, with 8 bases lying between them. The CDR3 DNA is TGTGCCAGCAGTTTAGGCCGTTCCTACGAGCAGTACTTC. Translating gives CASSLGRSYEQYF.

This clonotype occurred many times. The chain links TRBV10-3 to TRBJ2-5, with TRBD2 identical over 14 bases. Germline CDR1 and CDR2: ENHRY and SYGVKD. The CDR3 covers 16 residues. V gave up 4 bases and J gave up 4 bases; unmatched junction bases: 5. Written as DNA, the CDR3 is TGTGCCATCAGTGTTGGGACTAGCGGGAGTAGAGAGACCCAGTACTTC. Translation gives CAISVGTSGSRETQYF.

This clonotype came up many times. J is TRBJ2-4 and V is TRBV3-1, with 10 nucleotides matching TRBD2. This CDR3 has 15 amino acids. Unmatched junction bases numbered 4, after V lost 1 base and J lost 7 bases. CDR1 and CDR2 (germline): LGHDT, YNNKEL (reference sequence). The CDR3 is CASSQVGLATNIQYF. CDR3 coding DNA: TGTGCCAGCAGCCAAGTGGGACTAGCGACGAACATTCAGTACTTC. Filled out from reference TRBV3-1 and TRBJ2-4, the complete variable domain reads DTAVSQTPKYLVTQMGNDKSIKCEQNLGHDTMYWYKQDSKKFLKIMFSYNNKELIINETVPNRFSPKSPDKAHLNLHINSLELGDSAVYFCASSQVGLATNIQYFGAGTRLSVL.

Ten or more counts support this clonotype. The chain uses TRBV29-1 and TRBJ2-1; 10 bases fit TRBD2. V lost 0 bases to trimming and J lost 2 bases; unmatched junction nucleotides: 4. CDR1 is SQVTM, CDR2 ANQGSEA, per germline. This CDR3 contains 16 residues. The CDR3 sequence is CSVEDLAGGAYNEQFF. The CDR3 DNA follows: TGCAGCGTTGAAGACTTAGCGGGAGGTGCCTACAATGAGCAGTTCTTC.

This clonotype showed up many times. The rearrangement uses TRBV7-9 and TRBJ2-6; 8 nucleotides align to TRBD1. The CDR3 contains 19 residues. Germline V CDR1 and CDR2: SEHNR, FQNEAQ (reference sequence). The trim removed 3 bases at V and 3 bases at J, leaving 13 bases unmatched. The CDR3 loop reads CASSFGSGGLNRGANVLTF. CDR3 sequence (DNA): TGTGCCAGCAGCTTCGGGTCAGGGGGCCTGAATCGTGGGGCCAACGTCCTGACTTTC. The full variable domain, its missing parts supplied by reference TRBV7-9 and TRBJ2-6, is DTGVSQNPRHKITKRGQNVTFRCDPISEHNRLYWYRQTLGQGPEFLTYFQNEAQLEKSRLLSDRFSAERPKGSFSTLEIQRTEQGDSAMYLCASSFGSGGLNRGANVLTFGAGSRLTVL.